These T cell receptor beta chains were read from a single sample in a study of CD8 T cells in ankylosing spondylitis. Each CDR3 protein is one row after TCRdb ran MiXCR on the 5' RACE reads. The table records roughly 150,000 distinct CDR3 sequences, roughly 34% of them present only once. Sequencing was done on a sample of synovial fluid, either unsorted or a sorted T cell fraction (not recorded which). The source of these receptors is a male donor with ankylosing spondylitis. CDR3s include the opening cysteine and the closing phenylalanine or tryptophan. Each record gives: D gene, clone size, V gene, J gene, CDR3 DNA, CDR3 protein. The D gene is left open where the match is weak. Some rows mark clone size as missing; the rest say once, few, many or name a class of expanded clone.

>TRBD1|few|TRBV2|TRBJ1-1
TGTGCCAGCACCCCAAGCCGGGACAGGGCAGGAACTGAAGCTTTCTTT
CASTPSRDRAGTEAFF
>-|many|TRBV9|TRBJ2-2
TGTGCCAGCACCAGGGCGAACACCGGGGAGCTGTTTTTT
CASTRANTGELFF
>-|-|TRBV7-7|TRBJ2-5
TGTGCCAGCAGCTACGGTCAGGGCTGGGAGACCCAGTACTTC
CASSYGQGWETQYF
>-|many|TRBV7-3|TRBJ2-7
TGTGCCAGCAGCTCAGCGACAGGTTCCTACGAGCAGTACTTC
CASSSATGSYEQYF
>TRBD2|-|TRBV12-3/TRBV12-4|TRBJ2-1
TGTGCCAGCAGTCTTATGGGCCTAGCGGGGGGGTCCGGTGGCTACAATGAGCAGTTCTTC
CASSLMGLAGGSGGYNEQFF
>-|once|TRBV20-1|TRBJ1-1
TGCAGTGCTAGAGCCGCCGGGCGGAGCACTGAAGCTTTCTTT
CSARAAGRSTEAFF
>TRBD2|-|TRBV29-1|TRBJ2-3
TGCAGCGGCGGGGTGGCGGGAGTTTGGTATTTT
CSGGVAGVWYF
>-|-|TRBV15|TRBJ2-3
TGTGCCACCAGCCAAGGGGACCTATCTACATATACGCAGTATTTT
CATSQGDLSTYTQYF
>TRBD2|few|TRBV4-3|TRBJ2-3
TGCGCCAGCAGCCTTGGACTAGCGGGAGCTGCTACGCAGTATTTT
CASSLGLAGAATQYF
>-|many|TRBV20-1|TRBJ1-5
TGCAGTGCTAAGGTGAAACCGGGGGATCAGCCCCAGCATTTT
CSAKVKPGDQPQHF
>-|many|TRBV4-1|TRBJ2-6
TGCGCCAGCAGCCAAGATCAGGGGCTAGAGGCTGGGGCCAACGTCCTGACTTTC
CASSQDQGLEAGANVLTF
>-|few|TRBV7-2|TRBJ1-3
TGTGCCAGCAGCTTAAGGCCCGAGGGCACCATATATTTT
CASSLRPEGTIYF
>-|few|TRBV5-1|TRBJ1-1
TGCGCCAGCAGCTTGAACAGCAACTACGAAGCTTTCTTT
CASSLNSNYEAFF
>-|few|TRBV27|TRBJ1-5
TGTGCCAGCAGGTCGGGGTCTGGCGGAAGCAATCAGCCCCAGCATTTT
CASRSGSGGSNQPQHF
>-|-|TRBV2|TRBJ2-4
TGTGCCAGCATAGGGAGCCTAAACATTCAGTACTTC
CASIGSLNIQYF
>-|few|TRBV29-1|TRBJ1-1
TGCAGCTTCAAGCGGGGCACTGAAGCTTTCTTT
CSFKRGTEAFF
>-|once|TRBV6-2/TRBV6-3|TRBJ1-5
TGTGCCAGCAGTGACCTTTTCTATCAGCCCCAGCATTTT
CASSDLFYQPQHF
>TRBD2|few|TRBV6-1|TRBJ2-2
TGTGCCAGCAGGCGACTAGCGGGAGTTGGTAGGAACACCGGGGAGCTGTTTTTT
CASRRLAGVGRNTGELFF
>-|many|TRBV29-1|TRBJ2-2
TGCAGCGTTGAAGGGGGGGTCAGCGGGGAGCTGTTTTTT
CSVEGGVSGELFF
>TRBD2|-|TRBV11-2|TRBJ2-7
TGTGCCAGCAGCTTAGGTACCGGGACTAGGACCTACGAGCAGTACTTC
CASSLGTGTRTYEQYF
>-|many|TRBV7-2|TRBJ1-2
TGTGCCAGCAGCTTGTTCGGAAGCGGCTACACCTTC
CASSLFGSGYTF
>TRBD1|-|TRBV28|TRBJ1-1
TGTGCCAGCAGTACCACCCCCGTCAGGGGGCGACGGCAGCAGGCCTTT
CASSTTPVRGRRQQAF
>TRBD1|-|TRBV20-1|TRBJ2-3
TGCAGTGCTAGCGGGACAGCCACAGATACGCAGTATTTT
CSASGTATDTQYF
>-|-|TRBV5-1|TRBJ1-1
TGCGCCAGCAGCTTCGGGACACCAAGCACTGAAGCTTTCTTT
CASSFGTPSTEAFF
>-|-|TRBV5-1|TRBJ1-3
TGCGCCAGCAGCTTTGGGGCTTCTGGAAACACCATATATTTT
CASSFGASGNTIYF
>-|-|TRBV5-1|TRBJ2-3
TGCGCCAGCAGCCACATCGGGGGAAAGGGGGTCTTGAGTACGCAGTATTTT
CASSHIGGKGVLSTQYF
>TRBD2|-|TRBV5-1|TRBJ2-5
TGCGCCAGCAGCTCCTGGACTAGCGGGAGGGCCTTCGGAGAGACCCAGTACTTC
CASSSWTSGRAFGETQYF
>TRBD1|many|TRBV20-1|TRBJ2-3
TGCAGTGCCGAGACAGGGACCACAGATACGCAGTATTTT
CSAETGTTDTQYF
>TRBD1|many|TRBV28|TRBJ2-1
TGTGCCAGCAGTTGGGCGGGACAGGGGACGGAGGAGCAGTTCTTC
CASSWAGQGTEEQFF
>TRBD1|few|TRBV30|TRBJ2-7
TGTGCCTGGGGTAGGGGGACAGCAACCTACGAGCAGTACTTC
CAWGRGTATYEQYF
>-|-|TRBV10-1|TRBJ2-7
TGCGCCAGCAGTGAGGGCGGGACGGCTGACTACGAGCAGTACTTC
CASSEGGTADYEQYF
>TRBD2|-|TRBV7-2|TRBJ2-7
TGTGCCAGCAGCAAACCGACTAGCGGGAAATACGAGCAGTACTTC
CASSKPTSGKYEQYF
>-|-|TRBV7-8|TRBJ1-2
TGTGCCAGCAGCCCCTGGACGGAAGCGGGCTACACCTTC
CASSPWTEAGYTF
>TRBD1|many|TRBV7-9|TRBJ1-2
TGTGCCAGCAGCCCTGGACAGGGTGGCTACACCTTC
CASSPGQGGYTF
>TRBD2|-|TRBV6-1|TRBJ2-1
TGTGCCAGCCGCCCGACTAGCGGGGGGTTCACCTTTATCTACAATGAGCAGTTCTTC
CASRPTSGGFTFIYNEQFF
>-|many|TRBV28|TRBJ2-7
TGTGCCAGCAGGAGGGGGAGGGAGGGACTTACCTACGAGCAGTACTTC
CASRRGREGLTYEQYF
>-|-|TRBV12-3/TRBV12-4|TRBJ2-5
TGTGCCAGCAGTTTGGGGGGATTGGAGACCCAGTACTTC
CASSLGGLETQYF
>-|-|TRBV29-1|TRBJ1-1
TGCAGCAACCAGGGTATCCTGAACACTGAAGCTTTCTTT
CSNQGILNTEAFF
>TRBD2|-|TRBV14|TRBJ2-1
TGTGCCAGCAGCCTACTCTCCGGGACTAGCAATGAGCAGTTCTTC
CASSLLSGTSNEQFF
>-|-|TRBV24-1|TRBJ2-5
TGTGCCACCAGTGATGCCGACAGACCCCAAGAGACCCAGTACTTC
CATSDADRPQETQYF
>-|-|TRBV27|TRBJ2-1
TGTGCCAGCAGTAGGTTGGCGGCAATCTCCTACAATGAGCAGTTCTTC
CASSRLAAISYNEQFF
>-|-|TRBV7-2|TRBJ2-5
TGTGCCAGCAGCTTCGGTACAGGGTTCGTAGAGACCCAGTACTTC
CASSFGTGFVETQYF
>TRBD1|-|TRBV20-1|TRBJ2-7
TGCAGCAGTGGAGCGGGACAGGGGAGACGCGAGCAGTACTTC
CSSGAGQGRREQYF
>-|few|TRBV12-3/TRBV12-4|TRBJ2-1
TGTGCCAGCAGTTCAGGGGGGGGGCCTCCCATTGAGCAGTTCTTC
CASSSGGGPPIEQFF
>TRBD1|-|TRBV28|TRBJ1-5
TGTGCCAGCAGTTTAAAAAGAGGACAGGGGACTCAGCCCCAGCATTTT
CASSLKRGQGTQPQHF